The T cell receptor beta chain under discussion was sequenced for a study of vaccination effects on CD4 cells after COVID-19. Across the whole study: The median interval between the second dose and post-vaccine sampling was 72 days. The study's findings and limits: By a late point after vaccination, infection- and vaccine-induced clones had shrunk markedly through clonal contraction.

Produced via immunoSEQ multiplex PCR; TCRdb's table is partial and in-frame only. The table has 30,000 to 45,000 clones, roughly four fifths seen once. Antigen-specific CD4+ T cells expanded by the ViraFEST assay with viral peptide pools were then sequenced. Subsequent to 10 days of culture, CD4+ T cells were isolated. Participants got two doses of BNT162b2 or mRNA-1273 vaccine. Wells containing a few million PBMC each were cultured with approximately 9.7 IU/ml IL-2 and 8 to 10 ug/ml peptides. The authors exchanged half the medium for IL-2 medium on days 3 and 7. This clone has only one observation. Its specificity is not known. The CDR3 covers 14 residues. CDR1 is MNHNY, CDR2 SVGAGI, per germline (reference sequence). V lost 0 bases and J lost 4, with 6 bases in between.

The material was CD4+ T cells from PBMCs cultured with HCoV-NL63 spike peptides, obtained after COVID-19 vaccination. This TCR was recovered from a human donor who received a COVID-19 vaccine. Some clones in this sample may be carry-over from other donors' samples. The J gene is TRBJ2-2, the V gene TRBV6-6; perhaps TRBD2 as D (6 bases). The CDR3 loop is CASSYSGGTGELFF. The CDR3 DNA reads TGTGCCAGCAGTTACTCGGGGGGCACCGGGGAGCTGTTTTTT.